Each of the 8 T cell receptor beta chains below was sequenced from the same sample in a study of blood T cell repertoires in COVID-19. Assay: immunoSEQ multiplex PCR; the TCRdb copy retains only in-frame clones and omits some. This sample has around 100,000 clones, with approximately 79% found just once. Sequenced: peripheral blood. These receptors all stem from a man between 65 and 85 years old with active or convalescent COVID-19.

The chain joins TRBV11-2 to TRBJ1-4, with D possibly TRBD1 on 6 matching bases. This CDR3 has 16 amino acids. Germline V CDR1 and CDR2: SGHAT, FQNNGV. The ends were cut back, 0 bases at V and 5 bases at J, with 13 bases in the middle. The CDR3 here is CASSLDVSGGNEKLFF. The DNA for the CDR3 is TGTGCCAGCAGCTTAGATGTTTCGGGGGGCAATGAAAAACTGTTTTTT.

The chain links TRBV7-3 to TRBJ2-2; the D gene is possibly TRBD1 (5 bases). The ends were cut back, 5 bases at V and 0 bases at J, with 7 bases in the middle. The CDR3 is made up of 14 amino acids. From germline, CDR1 is SGHTA and CDR2 FQGTGA. CDR3 loop: CASSRQPNTGELFF. The CDR3 DNA follows: TGTGCCAGCAGCCGACAGCCGAACACCGGGGAGCTGTTTTTT.

The chain couples TRBV14 to TRBJ2-3; 12 bases map to TRBD2. This CDR3 has 17 amino acids. Trimming cost V 1 base and J 3 bases; bases outside gene matches: 5. Germline V gene lookup returns CDR1 SGHDN and CDR2 FVKESK. The CDR3 coding sequence is TGTGCCAGCAGCCAAGGAACTAGCGGGAGGAATACAGATACGCAGTATTTT. This sequence encodes CASSQGTSGRNTDTQYF.

CDR3 DNA: TGTGCCAGCAGCCAAGCGGGTGGCATCTACGAGCAGTACTTC. Its protein product is CASSQAGGIYEQYF. This chain connects TRBV3-1 (or the pseudogene TRBV3-2) to TRBJ2-7, with D uncertain. CDR1 LGHDT and CDR2 YNNKEL come from the germline V gene (reference sequence). Deletions cut 1 base from V and 3 bases from J, with 10 bases between. The CDR3 contains 14 residues.

CDR3 loop: CASSSGQGYSGANVLTF. CDR3 nucleotide sequence: TGCGCCAGCAGCTCGGGACAGGGATATTCCGGGGCCAACGTCCTGACTTTC. The chain carries TRBV5-1 and TRBJ2-6, with 9 bases matching TRBD1. Germline V gene sequence: CDR1 SGHRS, CDR2 YFSETQ. The CDR3 loop spans 17 amino acids. The ends lost 3 bases at V and 4 bases at J; junction bases unmatched: 8.

The CDR3 bases are TGCAGTGCTAGTCCTCAACTAGGCTACGAGCAGTACTTC. This translates into CSASPQLGYEQYF. The chain carries TRBV20-1 and TRBJ2-7, with D possibly matching TRBD2 (5 bases). The germline V gene encodes CDR1 DFQATT and CDR2 SNEGSKA (reference sequence). The CDR3 loop spans 13 amino acids. V lost 3 bases and J lost 3, with 12 bases in between.

This clone was counted between two and nine times. Other DNA sequences in this specimen translate into the identical CDR3. The chain is built from TRBV24-1 and TRBJ2-2; 7 bases align to TRBD1. V shed 3 bases and J 2 bases; nucleotides not matched to a gene: 5. CDR3 size: 16 residues. Germline V gene data show CDR1 as KGHDR and CDR2 as SFDVKD. The CDR3, as DNA: TGTGCCACCAGTGATCCGGGACAGAGCAACACCGGGGAGCTGTTTTTT. Its protein product is CATSDPGQSNTGELFF.

This clone was observed a single time. The V and J genes are TRBV2 and TRBJ1-5, with D possibly matching TRBD1 (6 bases). This CDR3 comprises 13 residues. Germline CDR1 is SNHLY and CDR2 is FYNNEI. Trimming shortened V by 4 bases and J by 5 bases, and 9 bases separated the two germline ends. The CDR3 DNA follows: TGTGCCAGCAGTGGACAGGACCATCAGCCCCAGCATTTT. Translating it yields CASSGQDHQPQHF.